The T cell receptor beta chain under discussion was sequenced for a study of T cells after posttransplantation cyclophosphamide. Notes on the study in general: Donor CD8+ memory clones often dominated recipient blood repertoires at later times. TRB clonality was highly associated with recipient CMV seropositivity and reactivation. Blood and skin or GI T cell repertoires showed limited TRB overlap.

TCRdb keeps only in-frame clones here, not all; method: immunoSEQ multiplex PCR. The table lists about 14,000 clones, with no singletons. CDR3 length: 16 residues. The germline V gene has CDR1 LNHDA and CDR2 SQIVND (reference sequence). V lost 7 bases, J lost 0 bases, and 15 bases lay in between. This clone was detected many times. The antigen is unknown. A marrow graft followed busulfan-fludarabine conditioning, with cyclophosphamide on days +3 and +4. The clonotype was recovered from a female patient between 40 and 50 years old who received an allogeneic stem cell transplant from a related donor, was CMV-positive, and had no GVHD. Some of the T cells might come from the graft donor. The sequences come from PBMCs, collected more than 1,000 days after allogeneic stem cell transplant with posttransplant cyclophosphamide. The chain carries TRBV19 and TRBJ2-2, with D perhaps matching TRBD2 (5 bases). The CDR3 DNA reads TGTGCCAGTACCTCCGCGGGCAGCGCGAACACCGGGGAGCTGTTTTTT. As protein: CASTSAGSANTGELFF.